This T cell receptor beta chain was identified during a study of a mutant IDH1 vaccine in newly diagnosed glioma. Documented time point: week 35, safety follow-up. Each dose delivered 300 ug of mutant IDH1 20-mer peptide subcutaneously with imiquimod. Comments on this clone: Its target is unknown.

The table came from immunoSEQ multiplex PCR; TCRdb's copy has only in-frame clones and leaves some out. Among 50,000 to 70,000 clones listed, roughly 71% were seen once. Germline V lookup: CDR1 SGDLS, CDR2 YYNGEE. CDR3 length: 13 amino acids. Trimming pared 3 bases from V and 2 bases from J, leaving 6 bases between. The material sequenced was PBMCs, taken from a glioma patient whose treatment included an IDH1 peptide vaccine. The V and J genes are TRBV9 and TRBJ1-3; D not certain. The receptor was derived from a man in his forties or fifties with glioma. CDR3 residues: CASSEGTGNTIYF. CDR3 nucleotide sequence: TGTGCCAGCAGCGAAGGGACTGGAAACACCATATATTTT.